The rows below give T cell receptor beta chains drawn from one sample of a study of T cell responses to AZD1222 COVID-19 vaccine. Some clones are missing from TCRdb's copy, which holds only in-frame ones; the method was immunoSEQ multiplex PCR. The sample has 85,000 to 110,000 clones; 90% are singletons. The sequenced sample was peripheral blood, obtained on day 0 of AZD1222 vaccination. These receptors all stem from an adult in good health. Each CDR3 is given with its conserved first and last residue.

>TRBV11-2|TRBJ1-1
CASSAQGAAGEAFF
>TRBV7-3|TRBJ1-1
CASSPEDREDTEAFF
>TRBV2|TRBJ1-1
CASSPSNPNTEAFF
>TRBV27|TRBJ1-2
CASSLWSGFDGYTF
>TRBV19|TRBJ2-7
CASSIAVQSYEQYF
>TRBV5-1|TRBJ2-7
CASSLGEDYMAYEQYF
>TRBV29-1|TRBJ2-3
CSVGTTGVSDTQYF
>TRBV3-1/TRBV3-2|TRBJ2-1
CASSLAGGPGEQFF
>TRBV30|TRBJ1-1
CAWSHRDRVVTEAFF
>TRBV7-3|TRBJ2-7
CASSLTPASYEQYF
>TRBV6-1|TRBJ1-5
CASSGSTDQPQHF
>TRBV7-9|TRBJ2-7
CASSSPGGLYEQYF
>TRBV6-2/TRBV6-3|TRBJ2-3
CASSYVRSDTQYF
>TRBV6-5|TRBJ2-3
CASRTGSTDTQYF
>TRBV6-1|TRBJ1-6
CASSPRTGVSSPLHF
>TRBV4-3|TRBJ2-3
CASSQELANIADTQYF
>TRBV7-2|TRBJ1-5
CASSSTHSSAQPQHF
>TRBV7-9|TRBJ1-4
CASSPGDRGATNEKLFF
>TRBV7-2|TRBJ1-5
CASSLVWSGGNQPQHF
>TRBV3-1/TRBV3-2|TRBJ2-3
CAGPERGDFFTQYF
>TRBV11-2|TRBJ2-2
CASSLDPGVAGELFF
>TRBV7-6|TRBJ2-1
CASSLAGGEQFF
>TRBV18|TRBJ1-5
CASSRTGSPNQPQHF
>TRBV2|TRBJ2-3
CASSEWSTEGTDTQYF
>TRBV6-5|TRBJ1-1
CASSEQLNTEAFF
>TRBV2|TRBJ1-1
CASTKGENTEAFF
>TRBV12-3/TRBV12-4|TRBJ2-5
CASSPRWGETQYF
>TRBV24-1|TRBJ2-7
CATSATGTQSSYEQYF
>TRBV20-1|TRBJ1-3
CSASRGASSGNTIYF
>TRBV6-6|TRBJ2-7
CASRDAWYEQYF
>TRBV4-3|TRBJ1-2
CASSQDQGGYGYTF
>TRBV6-5|TRBJ1-3
CASLGGWGGNTIYF
>TRBV7-2|TRBJ2-2
CASSFRGTRELFF
>TRBV11-2|TRBJ1-5
CASSLDRRTNQPQHF
>TRBV3-1/TRBV3-2|TRBJ2-7
CASSHRGRNYEQYF
>TRBV5-8|TRBJ1-1
CASSPTGNTEAFF